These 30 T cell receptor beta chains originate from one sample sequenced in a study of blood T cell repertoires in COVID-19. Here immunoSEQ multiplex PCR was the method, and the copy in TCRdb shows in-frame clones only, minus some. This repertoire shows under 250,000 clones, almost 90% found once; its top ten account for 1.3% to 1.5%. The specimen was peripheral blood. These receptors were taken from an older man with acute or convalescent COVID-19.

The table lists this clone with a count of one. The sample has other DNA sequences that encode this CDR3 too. CDR3 nucleotide sequence: TGCGCCAGCAGCTTACGACAGGGGAACACTGAAGCTTTCTTT. Translating it yields CASSLRQGNTEAFF. The chain employs TRBV5-1 and TRBJ1-1; 7 nucleotides match TRBD1. The CDR3 has 14 amino acids. Trimming took 2 bases from V and 1 from J; bases not matched to a gene: 2. Germline V gene lookup returns CDR1 SGHRS and CDR2 YFSETQ.

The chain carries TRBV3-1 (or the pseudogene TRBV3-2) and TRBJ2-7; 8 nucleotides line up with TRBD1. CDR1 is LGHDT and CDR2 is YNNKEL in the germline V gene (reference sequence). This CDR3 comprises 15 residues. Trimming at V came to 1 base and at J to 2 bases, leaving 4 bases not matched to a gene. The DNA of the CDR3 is TGTGCCAGCAGCCAAGCCCAGGGGGCCCCCTACGAGCAGTACTTC. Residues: CASSQAQGAPYEQYF.

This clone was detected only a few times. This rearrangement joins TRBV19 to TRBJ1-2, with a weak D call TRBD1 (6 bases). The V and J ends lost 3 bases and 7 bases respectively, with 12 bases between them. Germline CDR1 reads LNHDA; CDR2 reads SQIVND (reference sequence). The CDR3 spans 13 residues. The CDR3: CASSIGQPAGYTF. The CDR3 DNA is TGTGCCAGTAGTATTGGACAGCCCGCTGGCTACACCTTC.

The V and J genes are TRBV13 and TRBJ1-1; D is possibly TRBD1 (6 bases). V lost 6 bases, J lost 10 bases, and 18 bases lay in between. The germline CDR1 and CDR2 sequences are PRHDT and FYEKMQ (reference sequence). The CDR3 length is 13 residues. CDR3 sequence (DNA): TGTGCCAGCAGGCCAAGGGTGGGGGGGCCAGCTTTCTTT. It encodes CASRPRVGGPAFF.

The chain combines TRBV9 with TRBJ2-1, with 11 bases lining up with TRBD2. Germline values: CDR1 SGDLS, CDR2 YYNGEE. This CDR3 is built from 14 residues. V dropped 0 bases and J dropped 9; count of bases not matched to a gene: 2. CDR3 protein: CASSVVSGGVEQFF. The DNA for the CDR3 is TGTGCCAGCAGCGTAGTTAGCGGGGGGGTTGAGCAGTTCTTC.

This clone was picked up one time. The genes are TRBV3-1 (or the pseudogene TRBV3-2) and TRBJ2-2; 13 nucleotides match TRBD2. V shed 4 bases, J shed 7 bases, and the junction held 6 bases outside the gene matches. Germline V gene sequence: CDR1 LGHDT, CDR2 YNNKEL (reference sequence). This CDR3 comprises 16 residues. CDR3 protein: CASSLPGLAGNGELFF. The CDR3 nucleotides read TGTGCCAGCAGCCTTCCGGGACTAGCGGGAAACGGGGAGCTGTTTTTT.

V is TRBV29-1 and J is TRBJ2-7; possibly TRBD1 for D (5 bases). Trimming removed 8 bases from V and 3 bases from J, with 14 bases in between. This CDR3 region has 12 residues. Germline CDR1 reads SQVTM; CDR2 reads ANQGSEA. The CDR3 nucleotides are TGCAGCTTCCCCGACAGAAACTACGAGCAGTACTTC. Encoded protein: CSFPDRNYEQYF.

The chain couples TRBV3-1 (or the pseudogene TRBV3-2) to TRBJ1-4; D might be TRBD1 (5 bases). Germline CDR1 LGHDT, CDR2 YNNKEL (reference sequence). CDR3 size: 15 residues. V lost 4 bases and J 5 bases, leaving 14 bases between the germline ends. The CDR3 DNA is TGTGCCAGCAGCCCTTCAAGAGCAGGGAATGAAAAACTGTTTTTT. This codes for CASSPSRAGNEKLFF.

The CDR3 DNA reads TGTGCCAGCAGCTTAGGGCCCGACATTTCTTACAATGAGCAGTTCTTC. Translation: CASSLGPDISYNEQFF. This sequence joins TRBV11-3 and TRBJ2-1; no firm D call. Looked up from germline, CDR1 is SGHNT and CDR2 is YENEEA. The CDR3 is 16 residues long. V lost 1 base to trimming and J lost 4 bases, with 14 bases between them.

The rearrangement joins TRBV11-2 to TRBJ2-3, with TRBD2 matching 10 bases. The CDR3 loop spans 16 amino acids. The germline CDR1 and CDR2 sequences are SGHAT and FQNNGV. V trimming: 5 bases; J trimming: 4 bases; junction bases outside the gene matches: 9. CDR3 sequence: CASSPRLAGSPDTQYF. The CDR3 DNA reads TGTGCCAGCAGCCCTCGACTAGCGGGTTCCCCAGATACGCAGTATTTT.

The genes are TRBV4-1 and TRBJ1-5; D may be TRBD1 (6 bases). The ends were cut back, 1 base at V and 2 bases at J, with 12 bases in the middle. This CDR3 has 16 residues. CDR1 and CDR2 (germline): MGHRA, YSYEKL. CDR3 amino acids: CASSQGSQGGNQPQHF. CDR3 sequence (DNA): TGCGCCAGCAGCCAAGGCTCACAGGGCGGCAATCAGCCCCAGCATTTT.

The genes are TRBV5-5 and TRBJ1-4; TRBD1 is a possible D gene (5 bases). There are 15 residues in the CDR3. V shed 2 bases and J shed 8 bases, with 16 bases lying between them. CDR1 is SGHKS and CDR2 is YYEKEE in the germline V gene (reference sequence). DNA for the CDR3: TGTGCCAGCAGCTTTGGCCCCGGGGGAAGGGAAAAACTGTTTTTT. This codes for CASSFGPGGREKLFF.

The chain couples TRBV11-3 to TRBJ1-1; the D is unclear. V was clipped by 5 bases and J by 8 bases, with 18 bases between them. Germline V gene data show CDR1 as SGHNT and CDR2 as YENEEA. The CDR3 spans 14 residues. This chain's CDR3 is CASSPSGSPAEAFF. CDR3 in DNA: TGTGCCAGCAGCCCCTCCGGGAGTCCTGCGGAAGCTTTCTTT.

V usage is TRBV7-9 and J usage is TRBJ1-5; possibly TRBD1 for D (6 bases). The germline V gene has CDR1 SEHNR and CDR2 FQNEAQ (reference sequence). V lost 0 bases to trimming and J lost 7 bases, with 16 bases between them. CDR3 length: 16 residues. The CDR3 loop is CASSLAHGGSDQPQHF. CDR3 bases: TGTGCCAGCAGCTTAGCGCATGGGGGCTCGGACCAGCCCCAGCATTTT.

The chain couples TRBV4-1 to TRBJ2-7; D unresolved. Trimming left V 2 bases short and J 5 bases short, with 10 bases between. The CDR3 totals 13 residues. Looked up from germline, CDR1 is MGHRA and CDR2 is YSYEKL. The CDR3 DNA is TGCGCCAGCAGCCAACCAGGCTACAACGAGCAGTACTTC. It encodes CASSQPGYNEQYF.

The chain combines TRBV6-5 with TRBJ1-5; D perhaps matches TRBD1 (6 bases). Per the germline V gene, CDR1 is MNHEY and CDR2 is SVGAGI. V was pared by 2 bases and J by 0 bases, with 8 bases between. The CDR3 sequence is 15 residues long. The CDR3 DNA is TGTGCCAGCAGTTACAGACAGGTTAGCAATCAGCCCCAGCATTTT. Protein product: CASSYRQVSNQPQHF.

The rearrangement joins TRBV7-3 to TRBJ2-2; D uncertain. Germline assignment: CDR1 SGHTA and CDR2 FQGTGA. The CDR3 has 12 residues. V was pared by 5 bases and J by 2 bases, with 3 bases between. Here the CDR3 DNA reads TGTGCCAGCAGCCTTAACACCGGGGAGCTGTTTTTT. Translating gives CASSLNTGELFF.

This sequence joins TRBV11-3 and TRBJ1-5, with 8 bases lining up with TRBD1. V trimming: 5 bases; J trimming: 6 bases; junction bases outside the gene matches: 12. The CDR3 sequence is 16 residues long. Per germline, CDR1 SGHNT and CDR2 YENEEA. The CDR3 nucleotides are TGTGCCAGCAGCCACGCCCGGGACAGGTTCTTTCAGCCCCAGCATTTT. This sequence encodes CASSHARDRFFQPQHF.

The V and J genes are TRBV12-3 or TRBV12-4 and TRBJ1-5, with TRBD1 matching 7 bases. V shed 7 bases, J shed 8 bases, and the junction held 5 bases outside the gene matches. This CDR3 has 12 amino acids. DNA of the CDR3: TGTGCCAGCACCCGACAGGGAGAGCCCCAGCATTTT. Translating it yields CASTRQGEPQHF.

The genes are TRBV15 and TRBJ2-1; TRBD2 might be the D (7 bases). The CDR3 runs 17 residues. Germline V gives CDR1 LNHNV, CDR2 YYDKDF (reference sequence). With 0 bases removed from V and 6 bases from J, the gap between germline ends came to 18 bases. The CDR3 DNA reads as TGTGCCACCAGCAGAGATGTCGTCGGGGGGCGACCCAATGAGCAGTTCTTC. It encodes CATSRDVVGGRPNEQFF.

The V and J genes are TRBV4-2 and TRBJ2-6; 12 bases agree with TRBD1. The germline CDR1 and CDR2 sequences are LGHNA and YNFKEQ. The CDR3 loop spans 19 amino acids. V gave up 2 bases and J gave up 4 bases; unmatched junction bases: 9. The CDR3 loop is CASSQQPGQGALGANVLTF. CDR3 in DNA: TGTGCCAGCAGCCAACAACCGGGACAGGGGGCGCTAGGGGCCAACGTCCTGACTTTC.

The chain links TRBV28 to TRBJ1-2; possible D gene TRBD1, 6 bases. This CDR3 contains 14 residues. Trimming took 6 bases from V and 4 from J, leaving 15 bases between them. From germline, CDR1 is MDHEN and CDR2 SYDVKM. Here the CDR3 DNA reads TGTGCCAGCAGGGGCCCGGGACACCCCTATGGCTACACCTTC. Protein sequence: CASRGPGHPYGYTF.

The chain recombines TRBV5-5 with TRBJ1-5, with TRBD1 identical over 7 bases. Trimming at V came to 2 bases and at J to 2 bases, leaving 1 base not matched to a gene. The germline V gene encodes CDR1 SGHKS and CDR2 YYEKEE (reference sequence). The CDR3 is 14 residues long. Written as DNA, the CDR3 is TGTGCCAGCAGCTTTACAGGGGGCAATCAGCCCCAGCATTTT. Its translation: CASSFTGGNQPQHF.

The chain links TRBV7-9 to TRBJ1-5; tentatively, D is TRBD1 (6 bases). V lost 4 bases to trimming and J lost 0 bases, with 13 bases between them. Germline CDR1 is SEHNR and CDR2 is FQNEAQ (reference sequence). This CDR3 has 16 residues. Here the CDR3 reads CASSSEGQNSNQPQHF. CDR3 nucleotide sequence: TGTGCCAGCAGCTCCGAAGGACAGAATAGCAATCAGCCCCAGCATTTT. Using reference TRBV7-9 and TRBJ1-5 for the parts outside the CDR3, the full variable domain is DTGVSQNPRHKITKRGQNVTFRCDPISEHNRLYWYRQTLGQGPEFLTYFQNEAQLEKSRLLSDRFSAERPKGSFSTLEIQRTEQGDSAMYLCASSSEGQNSNQPQHFGDGTRLSIL.

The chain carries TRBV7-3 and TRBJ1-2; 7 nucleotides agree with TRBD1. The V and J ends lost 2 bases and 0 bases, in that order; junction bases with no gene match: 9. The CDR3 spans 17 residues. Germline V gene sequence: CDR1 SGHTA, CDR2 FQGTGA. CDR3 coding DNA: TGTGCCAGCAGCTTACAGGGGGGAAAGTCAACTAACTATGGCTACACCTTC. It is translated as CASSLQGGKSTNYGYTF.

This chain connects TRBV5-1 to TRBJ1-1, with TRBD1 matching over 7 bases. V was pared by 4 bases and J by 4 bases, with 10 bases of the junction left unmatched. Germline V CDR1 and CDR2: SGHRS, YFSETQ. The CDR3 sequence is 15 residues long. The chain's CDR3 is CASSHRGGGGTEAFF. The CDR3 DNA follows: TGCGCCAGCAGCCACAGGGGAGGAGGAGGCACTGAAGCTTTCTTT.

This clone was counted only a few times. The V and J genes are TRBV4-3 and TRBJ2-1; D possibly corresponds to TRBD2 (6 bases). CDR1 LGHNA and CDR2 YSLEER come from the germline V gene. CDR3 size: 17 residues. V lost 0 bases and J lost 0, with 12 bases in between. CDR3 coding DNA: TGCGCCAGCAGCCAAGATCCTGCGGGGAGCTCCTACAATGAGCAGTTCTTC. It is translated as CASSQDPAGSSYNEQFF.

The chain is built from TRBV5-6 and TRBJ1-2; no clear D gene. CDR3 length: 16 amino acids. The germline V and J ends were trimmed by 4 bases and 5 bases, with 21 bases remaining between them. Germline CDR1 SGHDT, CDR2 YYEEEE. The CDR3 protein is CASSRLEVFPAYGYTF. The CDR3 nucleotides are TGTGCCAGCAGCCGCCTCGAGGTTTTCCCGGCTTATGGCTACACCTTC. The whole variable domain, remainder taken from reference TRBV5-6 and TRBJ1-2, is DAGVTQSPTHLIKTRGQQVTLRCSPKSGHDTVSWYQQALGQGPQFIFQYYEEEERQRGNFPDRFSGHQFPNYSSELNVNALLLGDSALYLCASSRLEVFPAYGYTFGSGTRLTVV.

CDR3 protein: CASSSGRVNNSPLHF. DNA of the CDR3: TGTGCCAGCAGCAGTGGCAGGGTTAATAATTCACCCCTCCACTTT. The chain has TRBV9 and TRBJ1-6, with a weak D call TRBD1 (5 bases). The CDR3 has 15 amino acids. Germline V gives CDR1 SGDLS, CDR2 YYNGEE. V dropped 4 bases and J dropped 5 bases, with 13 bases sitting between them.

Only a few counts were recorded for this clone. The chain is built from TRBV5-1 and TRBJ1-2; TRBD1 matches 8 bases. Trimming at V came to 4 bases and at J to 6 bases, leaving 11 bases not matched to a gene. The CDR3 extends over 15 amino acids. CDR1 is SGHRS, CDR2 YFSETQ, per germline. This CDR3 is CASSKGTGNSHGYTF. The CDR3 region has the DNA TGCGCCAGCAGCAAAGGGACAGGAAACTCCCATGGCTACACCTTC.